The rows below give T cell receptor beta chains drawn from one sample of a study of cytomegalovirus exposure and HLA in healthy donors. Sequenced by immunoSEQ multiplex PCR; TCRdb stores in-frame clones only, minus some. Here the sample spans approximately 160,000 clones, 50% to 75% being singletons. The sequenced sample consisted of PBMCs. The origin of the receptors is a woman in her twenties or thirties in good health and CMV-seropositive. Both conserved end residues are part of each CDR3. The order of the fields is D gene, V gene, clone size, J gene, CDR3 DNA, CDR3 protein. D genes are given only for firm matches. Size values are once, few and many counts, or a class for expanded clones, and some rows have none.

d_gene: .; v_gene: TRBV13; abundance: .; j_gene: TRBJ2-1; CDR3nt: TGTGCCAGCAGTCGGGCGGGGAGCTCCTACAATGAGCAGTTCTTC; CDR3aa: CASSRAGSSYNEQFF
d_gene: TRBD2; v_gene: TRBV27; abundance: .; j_gene: TRBJ2-1; CDR3nt: TGTGCCAGCCGAGGACTAGATGAGCAGTTCTTC; CDR3aa: CASRGLDEQFF
d_gene: .; v_gene: TRBV6-5; abundance: .; j_gene: TRBJ1-2; CDR3nt: TGTGCCAGCTCTCCCTCCGGGAGCGTTTATGGCTACACCTTC; CDR3aa: CASSPSGSVYGYTF
d_gene: .; v_gene: TRBV5-6; abundance: many; j_gene: TRBJ2-7; CDR3nt: TGTGCCAGCAGCTTCCGTCAGGGGCTCTACGAGCAGTACTTC; CDR3aa: CASSFRQGLYEQYF
d_gene: .; v_gene: TRBV6-1; abundance: .; j_gene: TRBJ2-3; CDR3nt: TGTGCCAGCAGTGAAGCGGGGCTAACGGCTCAGTATTTT; CDR3aa: CASSEAGLTAQYF
d_gene: .; v_gene: TRBV20-1; abundance: .; j_gene: TRBJ2-1; CDR3nt: TGCAGTGCCAAGGTGGAACCAGGGCAGTTCTTC; CDR3aa: CSAKVEPGQFF
d_gene: TRBD2; v_gene: TRBV5-4; abundance: .; j_gene: TRBJ2-3; CDR3nt: TGTGCCAGCAGCCCGGGACTAGCGGGAATGAATACGCAGTATTTT; CDR3aa: CASSPGLAGMNTQYF
d_gene: .; v_gene: TRBV7-6; abundance: .; j_gene: TRBJ2-1; CDR3nt: TGTGCCAGCAGCTTAGCCGGCACAACGGGATACAATGAGCAGTTCTTC; CDR3aa: CASSLAGTTGYNEQFF
d_gene: TRBD2; v_gene: TRBV5-1; abundance: .; j_gene: TRBJ2-7; CDR3nt: TGCGCCAGCACAAGGGGGGCTAGCGGGAGGACCTACGAGCAGTACTTC; CDR3aa: CASTRGASGRTYEQYF
d_gene: .; v_gene: TRBV19; abundance: few; j_gene: TRBJ1-5; CDR3nt: TGTGCCAGTAGTATCTTAACTTCCCAGCCCCAGCATTTT; CDR3aa: CASSILTSQPQHF
d_gene: .; v_gene: TRBV2; abundance: .; j_gene: TRBJ1-1; CDR3nt: TGTGCCAGCAGTGAAGCCGGGGGGCTTAACACTGAAGCTTTCTTT; CDR3aa: CASSEAGGLNTEAFF
d_gene: TRBD1; v_gene: TRBV2; abundance: .; j_gene: TRBJ2-1; CDR3nt: TGTGCCAGAGTAAGACAGGGGACTTACAATGAGCAGTTCTTC; CDR3aa: CARVRQGTYNEQFF
d_gene: TRBD1; v_gene: TRBV6-5; abundance: .; j_gene: TRBJ2-3; CDR3nt: TGTGCCAGCAGTTTATCCGGGACAGGGGTCACAGATACGCAGTATTTT; CDR3aa: CASSLSGTGVTDTQYF
d_gene: .; v_gene: TRBV5-1; abundance: .; j_gene: TRBJ1-1; CDR3nt: TGCGCCAGCAGCTTTCAGGGAAGCGACACTGAAGCTTTCTTT; CDR3aa: CASSFQGSDTEAFF
d_gene: .; v_gene: TRBV10-2; abundance: .; j_gene: TRBJ2-2; CDR3nt: TGCGCCAGCAGTTACTCGGGCGGGGAGCTGTTTTTT; CDR3aa: CASSYSGGELFF
d_gene: .; v_gene: TRBV5-8; abundance: .; j_gene: TRBJ2-7; CDR3nt: TGTGCCAGCAGCTTGGGAGCATGGACAGCCTACGAGCAGTACTTC; CDR3aa: CASSLGAWTAYEQYF
d_gene: .; v_gene: TRBV30; abundance: .; j_gene: TRBJ2-2; CDR3nt: TGTGCCTGGAGTACACCCCACGGGGAGCTGTTTTTT; CDR3aa: CAWSTPHGELFF
d_gene: TRBD1; v_gene: TRBV30; abundance: .; j_gene: TRBJ2-5; CDR3nt: TGTGCCTGGAGGGAAAGCAGGGGGCGGTTAGAGACCCAGTACTTC; CDR3aa: CAWRESRGRLETQYF
d_gene: TRBD1; v_gene: TRBV14; abundance: .; j_gene: TRBJ1-1; CDR3nt: TGTGCCAGCAGCCAAGACTTCTCGGACAGGGGATTCACGAACACTGAAGCTTTCTTT; CDR3aa: CASSQDFSDRGFTNTEAFF
d_gene: TRBD2; v_gene: TRBV6-1; abundance: .; j_gene: TRBJ2-1; CDR3nt: TGTGCCAGCAGTGTACCGGGGGGGCCGTTCTTC; CDR3aa: CASSVPGGPFF
d_gene: .; v_gene: TRBV19; abundance: .; j_gene: TRBJ2-1; CDR3nt: TGTGCCAGTCAGGGCGTAAGCTCCTACAATGAGCAGTTCTTC; CDR3aa: CASQGVSSYNEQFF
d_gene: .; v_gene: TRBV9; abundance: .; j_gene: TRBJ1-1; CDR3nt: TGTGCCAGCAGCGTCACAGTGAACACTGAAGCTTTCTTT; CDR3aa: CASSVTVNTEAFF
d_gene: TRBD1; v_gene: TRBV9; abundance: once; j_gene: TRBJ1-5; CDR3nt: TGTGCCAGCAGCGTCACAGGGGCTGACAATCAGCCCCAGCATTTT; CDR3aa: CASSVTGADNQPQHF
d_gene: TRBD1; v_gene: TRBV10-3; abundance: few; j_gene: TRBJ1-2; CDR3nt: TGTGCCATCAGTGAATGGCAGGGGGCGGCTGGCTACACCTTC; CDR3aa: CAISEWQGAAGYTF
d_gene: TRBD1; v_gene: TRBV5-1; abundance: .; j_gene: TRBJ2-7; CDR3nt: TGCGCCAGCAGCCCGACAGGGGGCAACTACGAGCAGTACTTC; CDR3aa: CASSPTGGNYEQYF
d_gene: .; v_gene: TRBV7-6; abundance: few; j_gene: TRBJ2-5; CDR3nt: TGTGCCAGCAGCCCTCAAGAGACCCAGTACTTC; CDR3aa: CASSPQETQYF
d_gene: .; v_gene: TRBV7-2; abundance: .; j_gene: TRBJ1-5; CDR3nt: TGTGCCAGCCCCGAGGGAGGCAGGGATACGGTTAGCAATCAGCCCCAGCATTTT; CDR3aa: CASPEGGRDTVSNQPQHF
d_gene: .; v_gene: TRBV2; abundance: .; j_gene: TRBJ2-3; CDR3nt: TGTGCCAGCAGTGGAGCCGCAGGTCGTGATACGCAGTATTTT; CDR3aa: CASSGAAGRDTQYF
d_gene: .; v_gene: TRBV5-4; abundance: .; j_gene: TRBJ2-7; CDR3nt: TGTGCCAGCAGCCTCACAGGATCCGAGCAGTACTTC; CDR3aa: CASSLTGSEQYF
d_gene: .; v_gene: TRBV5-1; abundance: .; j_gene: TRBJ2-7; CDR3nt: TGCGCCAGCTCGACGGGTTACGAGCAGTACTTC; CDR3aa: CASSTGYEQYF
d_gene: .; v_gene: TRBV5-1; abundance: .; j_gene: TRBJ1-3; CDR3nt: TGCGCCAGCAGGGCTGACTCCCCAAGTTGGAACACCATATATTTT; CDR3aa: CASRADSPSWNTIYF